The source of this T cell receptor (beta chain) is a study of Graves' ophthalmopathy and Graves' hyperthyroidism. Those donors who had ophthalmopathy presented with moderate-to-severe activity, a CAS of ≥3, a NOSPECS of ≥4 and a duration under 3 months. Excluded: other autoimmune disease, uncontrolled infection, pregnancy or lactation. Clinical symptoms, serum thyroxine, TRAb, thyroid ultrasound and orbital computed tomography were relied on for diagnosis. This clonotype was seen ten or more times. Antigen: not known. Study results and caveats: Among expanded thyroid clonotypes above 0.001 frequency, most also occurred in blood.

Amplification of TCR beta CDR3 regions used RNA transcripts. The authors performed first-round RT-PCR with HTBI primers and then a second-round multiplex PCR. One entry per CDR3 protein results from TCRdb running MiXCR on the multiplex PCR reads. The sample yields around 660,000 distinct CDR3 sequences, just over 40% seen once. Sequences were obtained from peripheral blood. The source is an adult man with Graves' ophthalmopathy.

Here the CDR3 reads CASSLRQYYGYTF. The CDR3 bases are TGTGCCAGCAGTTTACGGCAGTACTATGGCTACACCTTC. The rearrangement uses TRBV27 and TRBJ1-2; no clear D. V lost 2 bases and J 3 bases, leaving 7 bases between the germline ends. Per the germline V gene, CDR1 is MNHEY and CDR2 is SMNVEV (reference sequence). The CDR3 is made up of 13 amino acids.